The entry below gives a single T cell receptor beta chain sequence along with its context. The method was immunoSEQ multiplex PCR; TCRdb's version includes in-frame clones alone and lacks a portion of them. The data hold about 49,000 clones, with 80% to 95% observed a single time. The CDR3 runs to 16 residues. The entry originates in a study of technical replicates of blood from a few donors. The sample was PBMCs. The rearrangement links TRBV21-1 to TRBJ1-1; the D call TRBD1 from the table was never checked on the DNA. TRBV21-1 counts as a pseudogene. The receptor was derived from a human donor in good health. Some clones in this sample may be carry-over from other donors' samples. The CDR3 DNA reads TGTGCCAGCAGCTTGCGGGGACAGACCATGAACACTGAAGCTTTCTTT. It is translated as CASSLRGQTMNTEAFF.